The sequence of this T cell receptor beta chain was determined in a study of blood T cell repertoires in COVID-19. Study overall: Whether acute or convalescent, the COVID-19 samples came from the United States, Italy and Spain.

Profiling relied on immunoSEQ multiplex PCR, and the TCRdb table lists in-frame clones only, not all of them. The sample has 90,000 to 100,000 clones, around 81% seen once. In germline, CDR1 is SGHVS, CDR2 FQNEAQ. V was shortened by 5 bases and J by 3 bases, with 14 bases between the two germline ends. This CDR3 region has 15 residues. The sequence derives from a man aged 60-69 years with acute or convalescent COVID-19. The sample comprised peripheral blood. This chain links TRBV7-8 with TRBJ1-3; a possible D gene is TRBD1 (6 bases). The DNA of the CDR3 is TGTGCCAGCAGCCCCCTTGGGGGCTTTGGAAACACCATATATTTT. It specifies CASSPLGGFGNTIYF.